The T cell receptor beta chain described here comes from a study of T cells after yellow fever vaccination (dated by TCRdb to between 2019 and 2020). About the investigation overall: Libraries from fractions with low cell numbers were prepared with the SMART-Seq v4 Ultra Low Input RNA kit. Blood samples were taken at several timepoints before and after primary and secondary immunization, and bulk PBMC replicates and cell subsets were isolated. To follow T-cell clones before and after primary and booster YFV17D yellow fever vaccination, bulk TCR alpha and beta repertoires were sequenced over time. Two healthy male donors, one aged 18 to 29 and one aged 30 to 40 years, were included in the cohort. Study-wide findings and limitations: A small fraction of clonotypes showed up in both the CD4 and CD8 compartments, probably as a result of convergent recombination. Most clones expanded after primary vaccination were re-detected after the booster (around 96% of CD4 and roughly 85% of CD8), suggesting broad memory maintenance. The secondary T-cell response was weaker than the primary response but faster, peaking on day 5 instead of day 15. Only a couple of donors were included in the study, so the extent to which the findings can be generalized is limited. Computational filtering was required because FACS-sorted repertoires could contain abundant contaminating clonotypes from the bulk population.

The treatment or condition label for this specimen denotes: live attenuated yellow fever vaccine strain. A standard Ficoll-Paque protocol was used to isolate PBMCs from peripheral blood. CD4 and CD8 T-cell fractions were isolated with Dynabeads CD4 and CD8 positive selection kits. TriZol was used to extract RNA from bulk PBMCs, CD4 and CD8 fractions, and dextramer-positive and dextramer-negative fractions. For sequencing, an Illumina NovaSeq 6000 was employed. Synthesis of TCR cDNA relied on 5'RACE template switching, a step that introduced a universal primer site along with unique molecular identifiers. cDNA synthesis was primed from both the TCR alpha and TCR beta constant segments. Two PCR steps were used to amplify libraries, with sample barcodes and sequencing adapters being added in the second step. Sequencing of libraries was performed on Illumina HiSeq 2500 (2x100 bp) or NovaSeq (2x150 bp). The authors processed their data as follows. MIGEC was used to demultiplex reads and collapse the reads into UMI consensus sequences, and MiXCR was used for V(D)J alignment. Using edgeR on replicate PBMC samples, clonotypes were called vaccine-responding if FDR was below 0.01 and the log2 fold change was above 5 up to day 15. Each bulk clonotype was labeled CD4 or CD8 based on which sequenced repertoire, CD4 or CD8, contained the clonotype at higher abundance. The raw public reads went through TCRdb reprocessing: fastp at Q25, MiXCR clone calling, in-frame beta chains kept. Records with the same CDR3 protein are collapsed into one entry carrying the most frequent genes and DNA. In this record, the V and J calls reflect TCRdb's handling and not the investigators' own analysis. Within this sample are about 300,000 distinct CDR3 sequences, with under 9% of them counted one time only. Of the sample, approximately 3.3% is held by the ten largest clones.

As encoded in the germline V gene, CDR1 is MNHEY while CDR2 is SVGAGI. The CDR3 starts with the cysteine, ends with the phenylalanine, and has 15 residues. Just CDR3 DNA is preserved here, 45 bases in frame from base 1. Trimming removed 5 bases from V and 4 bases from J, leaving 17 bases between the germline ends. In the case of this clonotype: No antigen is known for it. No much larger clone exists at a distance of one base, and base qualities are not known.

Here the sequenced sample was CD4+ T cells sorted from PBMCs, taken 5 days after the yellow fever booster vaccination. Here the chain combines TRBV6-5 and TRBJ1-2, with a weak D call of TRBD1 (5 bases match). The receptor comes from a man younger than 35 who received the YFV17D yellow fever vaccine. The CDR3 in this case is CASSRGNPPSYGYTF. The sequenced DNA: TGTGCCAGCAGTAGGGGTAATCCTCCGAGCTATGGCTACACCTTC.